Listed below are T cell receptor beta chains from one sample, sequenced in a study of regulatory T cells in long-lasting Graves disease. TCRdb called the multiplex PCR reads again in MiXCR, with one record for every CDR3 protein. The top ten hold about two fifths of the sample, which has 500,000 to 800,000 distinct CDR3 sequences, 25% to 35% seen once. The material sequenced was peripheral blood mononuclear cells (PBMCs), taken when the disease was refractory, from a patient treated with antithyroid drugs. These receptors were obtained from a female donor with Graves disease. CDR3s include the opening cysteine and the closing phenylalanine or tryptophan. D genes are given only for firm matches. Part of the rows lack a size; the others show once, few, many or a class for expanded clones.

D: TRBD2
size: few
V: TRBV24-1
J: TRBJ2-1
DNA: TGTGCCACCAGTGACCCGGGAGGGCCTAGTGAGCAGTTCTTC
CDR3: CATSDPGGPSEQFF

D: .
size: few
V: TRBV28
J: TRBJ2-5
DNA: TGTGCCAGCAGTTACTCTGGGGGAACGGCCCAAGAGACCCAGTACTTC
CDR3: CASSYSGGTAQETQYF

D: TRBD1
size: .
V: TRBV9
J: TRBJ1-1
DNA: TGTGCCAGCAGCGTGGAGGACAGGGGGCCTTTGAACACTGAAGCTTTCTTT
CDR3: CASSVEDRGPLNTEAFF

D: TRBD1
size: few
V: TRBV5-1
J: TRBJ1-2
DNA: TGCGCCAGCAGCTTGGCGCCGGGACAGGGTTCAGGAATGGTCTACACCTTC
CDR3: CASSLAPGQGSGMVYTF

D: .
size: many
V: TRBV12-3/TRBV12-4
J: TRBJ1-5
DNA: TGTGCCAGCACCCTACCAGGGGGCAATCAGCCCCAGCATTTT
CDR3: CASTLPGGNQPQHF

D: .
size: few
V: TRBV2
J: TRBJ1-2
DNA: TGTGCCAGTTCCACAATTGACGGGGCAGGTGGCTACACCTTC
CDR3: CASSTIDGAGGYTF

D: TRBD2
size: .
V: TRBV20-1
J: TRBJ2-7
DNA: TGCAGTGCTAGAGGTCGACTAGCTATTTCCTACGAGCAGTACTTC
CDR3: CSARGRLAISYEQYF

D: .
size: few
V: TRBV15
J: TRBJ2-5
DNA: TGTGCCACCAGCAGGGGGGCAGGGGAGACCCAGTACTTC
CDR3: CATSRGAGETQYF

D: .
size: few
V: TRBV2
J: TRBJ1-5
DNA: TGTGCCAGCAGTCAAAAAGGTGGCAATCAGCCCCAGCATTTT
CDR3: CASSQKGGNQPQHF

D: .
size: .
V: TRBV19
J: TRBJ2-7
DNA: TGTGCCAGTAGTATAAGAACGGCTGACAGCCTCTACGAGCAGTACTTC
CDR3: CASSIRTADSLYEQYF

D: TRBD1
size: once
V: TRBV3-1
J: TRBJ1-1
DNA: TGTGCCAGCAGCCTAATACAGGGGGTTGGGACTGAAGCTTTCTTT
CDR3: CASSLIQGVGTEAFF

D: .
size: few
V: TRBV6-1
J: TRBJ2-5
DNA: TGTGCCAGCAGCCCAGCCTTTGGCAAAGAGACCCAGTACTTC
CDR3: CASSPAFGKETQYF

D: .
size: .
V: TRBV6-2/TRBV6-3
J: TRBJ1-1
DNA: TGTGCCAGCAGTTACAAACCCCTGATGGCCGGGAACACTGAAGCTTTCTTT
CDR3: CASSYKPLMAGNTEAFF

D: .
size: .
V: TRBV6-1
J: TRBJ1-2
DNA: TGTGCTAGCAGTGTTACAGTTTCTGGTGGCTACACCTTC
CDR3: CASSVTVSGGYTF

D: TRBD1
size: many
V: TRBV28
J: TRBJ1-1
DNA: TGTGCCAGCAGTTCCAGACAGGGACCTGAAGCTTTCTTT
CDR3: CASSSRQGPEAFF